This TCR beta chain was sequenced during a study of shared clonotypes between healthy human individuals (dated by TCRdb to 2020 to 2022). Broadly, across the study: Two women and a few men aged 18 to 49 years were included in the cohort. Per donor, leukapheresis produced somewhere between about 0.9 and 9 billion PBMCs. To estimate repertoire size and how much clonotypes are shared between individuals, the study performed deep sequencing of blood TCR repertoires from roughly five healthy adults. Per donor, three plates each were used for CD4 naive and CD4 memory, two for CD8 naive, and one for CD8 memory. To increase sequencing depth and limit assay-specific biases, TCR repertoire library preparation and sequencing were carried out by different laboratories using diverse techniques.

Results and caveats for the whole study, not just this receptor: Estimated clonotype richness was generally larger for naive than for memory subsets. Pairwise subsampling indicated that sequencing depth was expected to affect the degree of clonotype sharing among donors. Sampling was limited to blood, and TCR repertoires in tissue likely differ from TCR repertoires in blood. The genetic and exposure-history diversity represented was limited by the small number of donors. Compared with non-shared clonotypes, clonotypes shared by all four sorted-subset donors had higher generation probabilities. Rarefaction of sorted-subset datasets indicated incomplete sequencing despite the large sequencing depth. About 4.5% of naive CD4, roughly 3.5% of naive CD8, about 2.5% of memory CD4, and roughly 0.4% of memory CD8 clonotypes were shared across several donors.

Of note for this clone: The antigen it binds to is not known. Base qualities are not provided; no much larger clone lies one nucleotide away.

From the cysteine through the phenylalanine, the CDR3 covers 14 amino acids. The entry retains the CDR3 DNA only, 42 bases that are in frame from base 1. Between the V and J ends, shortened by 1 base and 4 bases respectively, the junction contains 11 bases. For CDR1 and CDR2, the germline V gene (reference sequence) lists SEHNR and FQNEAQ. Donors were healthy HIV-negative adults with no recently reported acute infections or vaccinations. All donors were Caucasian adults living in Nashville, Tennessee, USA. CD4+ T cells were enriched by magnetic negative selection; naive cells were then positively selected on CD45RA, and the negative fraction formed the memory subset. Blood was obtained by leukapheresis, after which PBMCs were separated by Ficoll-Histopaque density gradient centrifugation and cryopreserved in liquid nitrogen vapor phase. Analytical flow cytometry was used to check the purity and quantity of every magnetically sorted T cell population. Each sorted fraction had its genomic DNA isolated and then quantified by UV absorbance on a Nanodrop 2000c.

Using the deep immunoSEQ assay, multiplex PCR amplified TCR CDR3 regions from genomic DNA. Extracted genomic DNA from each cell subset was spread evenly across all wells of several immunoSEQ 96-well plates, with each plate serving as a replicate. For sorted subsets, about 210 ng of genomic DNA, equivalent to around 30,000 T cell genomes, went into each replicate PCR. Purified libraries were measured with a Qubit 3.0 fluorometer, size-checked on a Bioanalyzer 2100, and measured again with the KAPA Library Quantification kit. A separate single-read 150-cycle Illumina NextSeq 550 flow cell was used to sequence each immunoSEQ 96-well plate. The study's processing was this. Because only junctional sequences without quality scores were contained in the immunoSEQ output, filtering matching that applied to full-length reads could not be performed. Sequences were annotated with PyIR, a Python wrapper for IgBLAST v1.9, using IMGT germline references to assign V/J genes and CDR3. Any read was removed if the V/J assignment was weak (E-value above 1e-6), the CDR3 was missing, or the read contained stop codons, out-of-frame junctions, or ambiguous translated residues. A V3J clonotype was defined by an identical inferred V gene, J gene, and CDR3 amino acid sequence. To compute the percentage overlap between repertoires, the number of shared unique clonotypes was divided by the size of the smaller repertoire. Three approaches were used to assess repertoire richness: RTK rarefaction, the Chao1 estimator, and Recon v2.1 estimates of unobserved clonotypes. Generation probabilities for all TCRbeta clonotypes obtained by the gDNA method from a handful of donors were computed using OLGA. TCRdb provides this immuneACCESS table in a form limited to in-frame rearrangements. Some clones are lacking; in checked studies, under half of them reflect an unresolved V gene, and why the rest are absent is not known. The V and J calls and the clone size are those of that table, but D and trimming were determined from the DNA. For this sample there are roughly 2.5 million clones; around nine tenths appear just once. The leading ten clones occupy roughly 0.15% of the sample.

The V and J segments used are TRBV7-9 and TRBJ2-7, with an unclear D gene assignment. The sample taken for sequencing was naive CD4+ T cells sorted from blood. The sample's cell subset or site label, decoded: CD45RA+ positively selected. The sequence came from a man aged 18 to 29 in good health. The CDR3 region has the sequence CASSLERSGYEQYF. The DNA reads TGTGCCAGCAGCTTAGAAAGGTCCGGATACGAGCAGTACTTC.